The source of this T cell receptor (beta chain) is a study of blood T cell repertoires in COVID-19. Study information: Among Cohort 3 donors, those recovered had two negative PCRs, clearance, or symptom resolution. COVID-19 samples from acute and convalescent phases originated in the United States, Italy and Spain. The cDNA or gDNA used as material had been derived from T cells, B-cell-depleted T cells, or PBMCs.

Cohort placement rested on clinical history that participants reported themselves. Using immunoSEQ multiplex PCR, the repertoire was profiled, and TCRdb retains in-frame clones only, with some absent. The sample has under 150,000 clones, roughly 84% seen once. The TCR comes from a man aged 50 to 60 in a cohort exposed to, infected with or recovered from COVID-19 (not recorded which). The specimen was PBMCs or T cells enriched from blood (not recorded which).

CDR3 nucleotide sequence: TGTGCCAGCAGCGTAGAAGGGGGCTCCTACAATGAGCAGTTCTTC. This encodes CASSVEGGSYNEQFF. The rearrangement joins TRBV9 to TRBJ2-1, with D perhaps TRBD1 (6 bases). The V end was cut by 0 bases, the J end by 0 bases, with 7 bases between. This CDR3 has 15 residues. CDR1 and CDR2 from the germline V gene are SGDLS and YYNGEE.